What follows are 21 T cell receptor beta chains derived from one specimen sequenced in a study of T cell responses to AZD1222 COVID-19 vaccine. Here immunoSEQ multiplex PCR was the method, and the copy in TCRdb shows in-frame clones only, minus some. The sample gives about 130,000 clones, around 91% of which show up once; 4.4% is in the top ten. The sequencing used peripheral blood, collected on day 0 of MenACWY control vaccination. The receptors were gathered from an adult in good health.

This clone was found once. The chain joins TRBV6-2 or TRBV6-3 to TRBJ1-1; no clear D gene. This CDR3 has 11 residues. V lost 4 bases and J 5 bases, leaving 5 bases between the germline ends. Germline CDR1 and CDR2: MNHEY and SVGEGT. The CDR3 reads CASSSETEAFF. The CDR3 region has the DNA TGTGCCAGCAGTTCGGAAACTGAAGCTTTCTTT.

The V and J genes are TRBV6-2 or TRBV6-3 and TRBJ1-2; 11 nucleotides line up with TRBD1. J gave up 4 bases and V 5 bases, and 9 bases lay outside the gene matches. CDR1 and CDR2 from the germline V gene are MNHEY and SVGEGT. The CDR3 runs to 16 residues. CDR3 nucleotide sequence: TGTGCCAGCAGTCGAACCGGGACAGGGGGAAGCTATGGCTACACCTTC. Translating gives CASSRTGTGGSYGYTF.

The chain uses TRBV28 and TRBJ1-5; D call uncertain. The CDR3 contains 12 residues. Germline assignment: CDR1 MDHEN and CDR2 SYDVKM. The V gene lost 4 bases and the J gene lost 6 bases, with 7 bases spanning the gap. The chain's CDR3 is CASSWLFQPQHF. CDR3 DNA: TGTGCCAGCAGTTGGCTCTTTCAGCCCCAGCATTTT.

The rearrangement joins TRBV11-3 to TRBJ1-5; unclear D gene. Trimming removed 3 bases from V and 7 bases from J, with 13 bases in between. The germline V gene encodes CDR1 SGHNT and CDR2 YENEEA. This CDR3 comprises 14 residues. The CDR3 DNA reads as TGTGCCAGCAGCTTCCGGGCCTTAGAGCAGCCCCAGCATTTT. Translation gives CASSFRALEQPQHF.

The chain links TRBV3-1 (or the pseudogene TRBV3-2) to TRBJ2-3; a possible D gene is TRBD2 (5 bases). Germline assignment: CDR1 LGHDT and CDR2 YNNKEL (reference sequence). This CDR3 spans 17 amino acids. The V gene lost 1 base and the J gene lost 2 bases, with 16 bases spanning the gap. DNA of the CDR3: TGTGCCAGCAGCCAAGTTGGTTCCGGGATCATCACAGATACGCAGTATTTT. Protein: CASSQVGSGIITDTQYF.

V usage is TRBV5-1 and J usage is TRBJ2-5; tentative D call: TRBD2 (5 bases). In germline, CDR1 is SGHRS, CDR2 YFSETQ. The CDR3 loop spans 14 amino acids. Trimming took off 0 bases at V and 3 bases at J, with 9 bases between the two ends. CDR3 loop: CASSLAFGEETQYF. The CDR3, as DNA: TGCGCCAGCAGCTTGGCCTTCGGGGAAGAGACCCAGTACTTC.

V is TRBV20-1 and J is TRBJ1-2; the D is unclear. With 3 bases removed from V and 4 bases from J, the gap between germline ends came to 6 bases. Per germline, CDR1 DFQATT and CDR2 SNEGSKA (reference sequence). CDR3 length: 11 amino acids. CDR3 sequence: CSASVPYGYTF. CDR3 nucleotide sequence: TGCAGTGCTAGCGTCCCCTATGGCTACACCTTC.

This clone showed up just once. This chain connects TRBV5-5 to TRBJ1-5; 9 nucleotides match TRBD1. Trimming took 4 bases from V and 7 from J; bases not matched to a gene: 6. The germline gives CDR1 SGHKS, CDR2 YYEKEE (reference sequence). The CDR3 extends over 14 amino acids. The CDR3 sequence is CASSPTGGGQPQHF. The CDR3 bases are TGTGCCAGCAGCCCGACAGGGGGGGGCCAGCCCCAGCATTTT.

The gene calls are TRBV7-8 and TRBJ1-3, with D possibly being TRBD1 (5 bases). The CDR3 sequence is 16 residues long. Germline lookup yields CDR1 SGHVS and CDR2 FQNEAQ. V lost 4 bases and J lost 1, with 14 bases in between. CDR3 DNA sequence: TGTGCCAGCAGCTCGACCACGGGGCGTTCTGGAAACACCATATATTTT. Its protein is CASSSTTGRSGNTIYF.

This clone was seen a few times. The CDR3 sequence is CSAGQGKNQPQHF. The DNA for the CDR3 is TGCAGCGCGGGGCAGGGAAAAAATCAGCCCCAGCATTTT. The gene calls are TRBV29-1 and TRBJ1-5; weak D call: TRBD1 (5 bases). The CDR3 is made up of 13 amino acids. Trimming took off 7 bases at V and 4 bases at J, with 14 bases between the two ends. Germline values: CDR1 SQVTM, CDR2 ANQGSEA.

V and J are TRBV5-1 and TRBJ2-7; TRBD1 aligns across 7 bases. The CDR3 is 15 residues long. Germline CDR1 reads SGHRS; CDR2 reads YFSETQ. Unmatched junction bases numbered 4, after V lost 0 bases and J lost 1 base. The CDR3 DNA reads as TGCGCCAGCAGCTTGGCTGACAGGGAATCCTACGAGCAGTACTTC. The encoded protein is CASSLADRESYEQYF.

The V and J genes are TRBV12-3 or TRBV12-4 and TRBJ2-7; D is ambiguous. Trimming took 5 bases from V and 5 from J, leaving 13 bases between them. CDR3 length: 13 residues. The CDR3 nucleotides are TGTGCCAGCAGTCCCCCTTTTCGAAACGAGCAGTACTTC. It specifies CASSPPFRNEQYF.

The CDR3 spells CASSFQGGTGELFF. Here the CDR3 DNA reads TGCGCCAGCAGCTTCCAGGGAGGGACCGGGGAGCTGTTTTTT. The chain carries TRBV5-1 and TRBJ2-2, with 7 bases matching TRBD2. Germline assignment: CDR1 SGHRS and CDR2 YFSETQ. Trimming cost V 2 bases and J 5 bases; bases outside gene matches: 3. This CDR3 contains 14 residues.

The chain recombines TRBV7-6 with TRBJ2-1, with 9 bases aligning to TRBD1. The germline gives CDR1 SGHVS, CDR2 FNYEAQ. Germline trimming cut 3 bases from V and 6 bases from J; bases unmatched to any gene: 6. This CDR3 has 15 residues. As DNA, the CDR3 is TGTGCCAGCAGCTTCAGGGACAGGGCTATCAATGAGCAGTTCTTC. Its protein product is CASSFRDRAINEQFF.

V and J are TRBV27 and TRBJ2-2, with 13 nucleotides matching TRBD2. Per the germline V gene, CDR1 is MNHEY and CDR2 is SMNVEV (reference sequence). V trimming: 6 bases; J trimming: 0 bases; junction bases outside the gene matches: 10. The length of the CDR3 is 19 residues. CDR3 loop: CASSRRLAGGFANTGELFF. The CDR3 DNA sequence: TGTGCCAGCAGCCGGAGACTAGCGGGGGGATTCGCGAACACCGGGGAGCTGTTTTTT.

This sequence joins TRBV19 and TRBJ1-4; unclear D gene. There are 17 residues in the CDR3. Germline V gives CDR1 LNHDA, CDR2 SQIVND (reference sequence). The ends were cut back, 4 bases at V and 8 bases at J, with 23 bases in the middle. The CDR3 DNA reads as TGTGCCAGTAGTAAAACAACTGAAACAGCTCGTCGGGAAAAACTGTTTTTT. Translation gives CASSKTTETARREKLFF.

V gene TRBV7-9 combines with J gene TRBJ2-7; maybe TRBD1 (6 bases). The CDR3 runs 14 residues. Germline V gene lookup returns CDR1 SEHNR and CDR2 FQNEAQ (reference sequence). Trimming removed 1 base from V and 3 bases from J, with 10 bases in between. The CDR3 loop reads CASSLVSDSYEQYF. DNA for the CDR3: TGTGCCAGCAGCTTAGTATCGGACAGCTACGAGCAGTACTTC.

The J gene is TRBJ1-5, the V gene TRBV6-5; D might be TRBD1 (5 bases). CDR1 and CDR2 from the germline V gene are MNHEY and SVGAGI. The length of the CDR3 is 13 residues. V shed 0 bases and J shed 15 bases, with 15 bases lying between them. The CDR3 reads CASSYSQGGLRHF. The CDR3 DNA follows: TGTGCCAGCAGTTACTCTCAGGGCGGTTTAAGGCATTTT.

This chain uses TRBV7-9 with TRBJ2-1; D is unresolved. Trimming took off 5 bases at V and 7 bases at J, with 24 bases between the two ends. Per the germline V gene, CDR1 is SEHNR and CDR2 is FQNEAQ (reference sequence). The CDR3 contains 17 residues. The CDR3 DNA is TGTGCCAGCAGCACAATCATTAGCCCGAGCCGTCATAATGAGCAGTTCTTC. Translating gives CASSTIISPSRHNEQFF.

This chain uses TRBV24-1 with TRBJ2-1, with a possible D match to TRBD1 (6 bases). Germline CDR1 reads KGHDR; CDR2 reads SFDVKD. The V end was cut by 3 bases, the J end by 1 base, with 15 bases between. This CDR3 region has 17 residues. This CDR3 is CATSDNQGYGSYNEQFF. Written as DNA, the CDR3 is TGTGCCACCAGTGATAACCAGGGGTACGGTTCCTACAATGAGCAGTTCTTC.

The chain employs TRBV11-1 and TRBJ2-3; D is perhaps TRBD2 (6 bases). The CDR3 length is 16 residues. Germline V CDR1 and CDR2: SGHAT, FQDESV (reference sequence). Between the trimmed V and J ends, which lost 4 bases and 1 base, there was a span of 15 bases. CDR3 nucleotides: TGTGCCAGCAGCTCCGACGGGTGGGGGGGCACAGATACGCAGTATTTT. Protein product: CASSSDGWGGTDTQYF.